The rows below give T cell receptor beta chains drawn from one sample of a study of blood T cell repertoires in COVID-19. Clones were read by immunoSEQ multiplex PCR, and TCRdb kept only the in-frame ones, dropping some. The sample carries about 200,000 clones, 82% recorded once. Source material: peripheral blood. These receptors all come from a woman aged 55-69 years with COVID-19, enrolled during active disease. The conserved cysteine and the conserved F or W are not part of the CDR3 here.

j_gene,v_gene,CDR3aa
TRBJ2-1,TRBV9,ASSPRAGSYNEQF
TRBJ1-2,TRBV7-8,ASSVGTGGRIGYT
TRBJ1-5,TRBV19,ASSTGQGLSQPQH
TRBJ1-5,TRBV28,ASSFSTGGSQPQH
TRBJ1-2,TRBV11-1,ASSSNGRYGYT
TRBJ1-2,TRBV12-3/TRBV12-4,ASSNRGFYGYT
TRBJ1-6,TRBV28,ASSDRDSYNSPLH
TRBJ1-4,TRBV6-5,ASSPDRATNEKLF
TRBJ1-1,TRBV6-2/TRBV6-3,ASSYYRTAPTEAF
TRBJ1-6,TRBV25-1,ASSPGQSSYNSPLH
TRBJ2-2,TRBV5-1,ASSLTQGAGTGELF
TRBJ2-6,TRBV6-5,ASSYLRGSGANVLT
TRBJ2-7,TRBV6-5,ASSYRTSGRFAEQY
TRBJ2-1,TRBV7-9,ASSFSSGTYNEQF
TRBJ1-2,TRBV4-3,ASSQEPGYGYT
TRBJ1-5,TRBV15,ATSRPSEPQH
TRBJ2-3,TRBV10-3,AISNGRGALADTQY
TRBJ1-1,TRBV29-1,SVKDRARGNTEAF
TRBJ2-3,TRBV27,ASSMTGRSTDTQY
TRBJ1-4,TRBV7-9,ASSPGTGPSTNEKLF